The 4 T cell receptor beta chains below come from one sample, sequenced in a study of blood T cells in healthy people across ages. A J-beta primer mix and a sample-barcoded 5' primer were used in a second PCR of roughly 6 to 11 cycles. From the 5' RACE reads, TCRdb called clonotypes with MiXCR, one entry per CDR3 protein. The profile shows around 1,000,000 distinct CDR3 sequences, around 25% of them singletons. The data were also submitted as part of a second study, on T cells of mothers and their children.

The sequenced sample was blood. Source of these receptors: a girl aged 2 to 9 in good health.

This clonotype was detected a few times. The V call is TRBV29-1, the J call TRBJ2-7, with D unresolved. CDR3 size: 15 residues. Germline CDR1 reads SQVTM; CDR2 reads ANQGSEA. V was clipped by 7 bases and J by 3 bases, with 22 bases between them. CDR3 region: CSAFVSSPESYEQYF. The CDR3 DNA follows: TGCAGCGCCTTTGTCAGTAGCCCGGAAAGCTACGAGCAGTACTTC.

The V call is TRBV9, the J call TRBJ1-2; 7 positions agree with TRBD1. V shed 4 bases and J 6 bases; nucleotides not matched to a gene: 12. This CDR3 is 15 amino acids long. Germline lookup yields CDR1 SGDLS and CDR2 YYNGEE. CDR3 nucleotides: TGTGCCAGCAGCATTTCTAAACAGGGGAACCATGGCTACACCTTC. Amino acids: CASSISKQGNHGYTF.

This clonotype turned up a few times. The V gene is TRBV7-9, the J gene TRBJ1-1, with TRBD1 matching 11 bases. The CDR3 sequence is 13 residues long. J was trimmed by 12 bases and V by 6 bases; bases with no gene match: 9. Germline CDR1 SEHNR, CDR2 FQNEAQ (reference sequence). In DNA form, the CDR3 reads TGTGCCAGCAGATTACCCCCGGACAGGGGGCCTTTCTTT. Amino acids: CASRLPPDRGPFF.

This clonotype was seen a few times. DNA of the CDR3: TGCGCCAGCAGCCATAAAGGGACAGAAGTCCACGAGCAGTACTTC. Protein: CASSHKGTEVHEQYF. The rearrangement uses TRBV4-3 and TRBJ2-7; 7 bases match TRBD1. V trimming: 3 bases; J trimming: 5 bases; junction bases outside the gene matches: 10. Germline-derived CDR1 and CDR2 are LGHNA and YSLEER. This CDR3 region has 15 residues.